The text below deals with one TCR beta chain. Its antigen is undetermined. Researchers took lesional scalp punch biopsies and peripheral blood from people who were alopecia areata patients. Sequencing used cDNA as its template, made by extracting RNA and reverse transcribing it. Here immunoSEQ multiplex PCR was the method, and the copy in TCRdb shows in-frame clones only, minus some. This sample carries some 15,000 clones, approximately 54% of them seen once, and the ten largest clones take around 12%. This entry belongs to a study of CD8+ T cells in alopecia areata. Study background: Tofacitinib administration persisted for 6 to 18 months, succeeded by 6 months off drug.

Germline V gives CDR1 MNHNY, CDR2 SVGAGI (reference sequence). The CDR3 covers 13 residues. V gave up 4 bases and J gave up 1 base, with 6 bases separating them. Broader study findings: Lesional scalp displayed greater clonality than normal scalp, most notably in alopecia totalis/universalis. TCRs were shared less clearly across patients than in mice, possibly for HLA-related reasons.

Input material: skin. The clonotype comes from a human donor with alopecia areata. The chain combines TRBV6-6 with TRBJ2-3; D gene unclear. CDR3 in DNA: TGTGCCAGCAGTTCCCCTGGCACAGATACGCAGTATTTT. It specifies CASSSPGTDTQYF.